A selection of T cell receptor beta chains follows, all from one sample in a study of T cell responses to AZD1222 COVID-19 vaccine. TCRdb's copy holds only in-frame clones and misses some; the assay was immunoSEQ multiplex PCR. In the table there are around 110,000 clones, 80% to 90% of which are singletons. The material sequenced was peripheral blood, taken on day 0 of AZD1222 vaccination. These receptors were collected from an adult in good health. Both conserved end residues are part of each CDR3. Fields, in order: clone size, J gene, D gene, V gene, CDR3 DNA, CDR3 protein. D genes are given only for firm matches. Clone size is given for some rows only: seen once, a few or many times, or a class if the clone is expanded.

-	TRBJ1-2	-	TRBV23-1	TGCGCCAGCAGTCGCGGGAACTATGGCTACACCTTC	CASSRGNYGYTF
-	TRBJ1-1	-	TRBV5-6	TGTGCCAGCAGCCCCCTGGCAGGGAACACTGAAGCTTTCTTT	CASSPLAGNTEAFF
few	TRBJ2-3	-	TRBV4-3	TGCGCCAGCAGCCAAGAGGTAGCCCTCACAGATACGCAGTATTTT	CASSQEVALTDTQYF
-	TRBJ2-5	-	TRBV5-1	TGCGCCAGCAGCTTGATGGGGGGCCAAGAGACCCAGTACTTC	CASSLMGGQETQYF
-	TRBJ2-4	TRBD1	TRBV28	TGTGCCAGCAGTACTCGACAGGGAGCCAAAAACATTCAGTACTTC	CASSTRQGAKNIQYF
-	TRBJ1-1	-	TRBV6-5	TGTGCCAGCAGTTCATTAAATCCCTCTGAAGCTTTCTTT	CASSSLNPSEAFF
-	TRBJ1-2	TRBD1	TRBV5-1	TGCGCCAGCAGCGTCTCCGGGACAGGGATCTATGGCTACACCTTC	CASSVSGTGIYGYTF
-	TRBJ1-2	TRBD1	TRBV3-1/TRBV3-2	TGTGCCAGCAGCCCGTCGACAGGGGCCGGCTACACCTTC	CASSPSTGAGYTF
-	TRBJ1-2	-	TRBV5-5	TGTGCCAGCAGCTTGGACGGCCAGGTTTATGGCTACACCTTC	CASSLDGQVYGYTF
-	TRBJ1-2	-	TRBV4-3	TGCGCCAGCAGCCAAGATCGAGGGCTGGGCGGCTACACCTTC	CASSQDRGLGGYTF
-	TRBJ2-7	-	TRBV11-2	TGTGCCAGCAGCTTAGGCCCCTCGCCGTTATTCTACGAGCAGTACTTC	CASSLGPSPLFYEQYF